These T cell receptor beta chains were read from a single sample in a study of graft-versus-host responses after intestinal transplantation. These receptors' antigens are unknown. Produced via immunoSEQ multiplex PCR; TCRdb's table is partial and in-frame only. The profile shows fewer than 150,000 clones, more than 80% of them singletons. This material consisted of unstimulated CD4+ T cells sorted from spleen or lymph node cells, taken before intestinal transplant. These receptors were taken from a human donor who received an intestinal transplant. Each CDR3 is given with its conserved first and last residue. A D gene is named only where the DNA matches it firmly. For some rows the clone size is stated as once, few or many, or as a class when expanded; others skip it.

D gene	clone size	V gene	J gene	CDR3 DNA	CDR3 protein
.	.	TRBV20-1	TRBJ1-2	TGCAGTACCACCCGTTATGGCTACACCTTC	CSTTRYGYTF
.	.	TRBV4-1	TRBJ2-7	TGCGCCAGCAGCCAAGTGGCCAGCCCCTACGAGCAGTACTTC	CASSQVASPYEQYF
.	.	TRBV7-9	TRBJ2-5	TGTGCCAGCAGCTTAGCCGGGGAGACCCAGTACTTC	CASSLAGETQYF
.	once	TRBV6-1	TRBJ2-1	TGTGCCAGCAGTGGGAATTTGCCCTACAATGAGCAGTTCTTC	CASSGNLPYNEQFF
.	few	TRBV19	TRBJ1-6	TGTGCCAGTAGTACTCTGGTTAATTCACCCCTCCACTTT	CASSTLVNSPLHF
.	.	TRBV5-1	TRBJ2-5	TGCGCCAGCAGCTTGCGGGGGGAGACCCAGTACTTC	CASSLRGETQYF
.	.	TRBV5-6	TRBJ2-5	TGTGCCAGCAGCTTGAAAGAGACCCAGTACTTC	CASSLKETQYF
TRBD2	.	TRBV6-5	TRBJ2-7	TGTGCCAGCAGCTACTTCGGGACTAGCGGGACCTACGAGCAGTACTTC	CASSYFGTSGTYEQYF
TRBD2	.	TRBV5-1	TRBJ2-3	TGCGCCAGCAGCCCGGGGACTAGCGTAGATACGCAGTATTTT	CASSPGTSVDTQYF
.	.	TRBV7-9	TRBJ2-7	TGTGCCAGCAGCGACTCGCAGGGCAGGGTGCTAGCCGAGCAGTACTTC	CASSDSQGRVLAEQYF
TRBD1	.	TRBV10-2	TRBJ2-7	TGCGCCAGCAGTAAGGACAGGGCTTCACAATACGAGCAGTACTTC	CASSKDRASQYEQYF
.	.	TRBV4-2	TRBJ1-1	TGTGCCAGCAGCCAAGACTCGATGAACACTGAAGCTTTCTTT	CASSQDSMNTEAFF
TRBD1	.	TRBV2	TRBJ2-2	TGTGCCAGCAGAACCGGGACAGGGGGCGGGTCCGGGGAGCTGTTTTTT	CASRTGTGGGSGELFF
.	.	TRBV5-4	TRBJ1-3	TGTGCCAGCAGCTTGGGTCTCGCAGGGAAAGTAAACACCATATATTTT	CASSLGLAGKVNTIYF
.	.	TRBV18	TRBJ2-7	TGTGCCAGCTCGCCCAGAGTCGCCTACGAGCAGTACTTC	CASSPRVAYEQYF
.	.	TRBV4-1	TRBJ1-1	TGCGCCAGCAGCCAAGAAGAGGCGGTGGACACTGAAGCTTTCTTT	CASSQEEAVDTEAFF
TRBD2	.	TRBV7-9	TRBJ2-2	TGTGCCAGCAGCTTAGGGTGGACTGCCGGGGGGGCGGCGGCCGGGGAGCTGTTTTTT	CASSLGWTAGGAAAGELFF
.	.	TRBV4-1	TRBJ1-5	TGCGCCAGCAGCCAATTTAGGAGCAATCAGCCCCAGCATTTT	CASSQFRSNQPQHF
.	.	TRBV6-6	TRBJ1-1	TGTGCCAGCAGTTACTCAACTACCGAAGCTTTCTTT	CASSYSTTEAFF
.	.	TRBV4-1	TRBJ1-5	TGCGCCAGCAGCCAAGAGTTCACGCTCAATCAGCCCCGGCATTTT	CASSQEFTLNQPRHF
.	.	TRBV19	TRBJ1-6	TGTGCCAGTAGAGACACCCCGGTGAATTCACCCCTCCACTTT	CASRDTPVNSPLHF
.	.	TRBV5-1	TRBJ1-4	TGCGCCAGCAGGGAAGGGGGGCGGACTAATGAAAAACTGTTTTTT	CASREGGRTNEKLFF
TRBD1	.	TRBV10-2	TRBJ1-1	TGCGCCAGCAGTGAGTCACAGGGGATTGAAGCTTTCTTT	CASSESQGIEAFF
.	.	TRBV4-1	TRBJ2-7	TGCGCCAGCAGCCACAGGGACACCTACGAGCAGTACTTC	CASSHRDTYEQYF
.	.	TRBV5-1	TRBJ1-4	TGCGCCAGCAGCACATCAGGAGGGGATGAAAAACTGTTTTTT	CASSTSGGDEKLFF
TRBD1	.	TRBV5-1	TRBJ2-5	TGCGCCAGCAGATTGAGCGGGACAGGGGAGACCCAGTACTTC	CASRLSGTGETQYF
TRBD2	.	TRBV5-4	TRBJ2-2	TGTGCCAGCCAAGTGGGAGTAGCGGGGGGGCGGACCGGGGAGCTGTTTTTT	CASQVGVAGGRTGELFF
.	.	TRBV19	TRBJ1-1	TGTGCCAGTAGTATAGGGAGAGTGAACACTGAAGCTTTCTTT	CASSIGRVNTEAFF
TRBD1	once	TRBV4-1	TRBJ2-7	TGCGCCAGCAGCCATGAGGGGGCGCGTACCTACGAGCAGTACTTC	CASSHEGARTYEQYF
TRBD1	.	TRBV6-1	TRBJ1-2	TGTGCCAGCAGCCCATCGACAGGGATGTATGGCTACACCTTC	CASSPSTGMYGYTF
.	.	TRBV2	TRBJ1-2	TGTGCCAGCAGTGCGGCAGGTTATGGCTACACCTTC	CASSAAGYGYTF
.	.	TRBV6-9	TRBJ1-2	TGTGCCAGCAGTTACGGGGGTGGCTACACCTTC	CASSYGGGYTF
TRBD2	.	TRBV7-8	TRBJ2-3	TGTGCCAGCAGCTTGTTAGCGGGGGGGCCGACAGATACGCAGTATTTT	CASSLLAGGPTDTQYF
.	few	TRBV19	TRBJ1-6	TGTGCCAGTAGTCCACCTTCCCCGAGCTCCTATAATTCACCCCTCCACTTT	CASSPPSPSSYNSPLHF
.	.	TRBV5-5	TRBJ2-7	TGTGCCAGCAGCTTAGTGGACTTAAGCTCCTACGAGCAGTACTTC	CASSLVDLSSYEQYF
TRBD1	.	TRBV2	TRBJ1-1	TGTGCCAGCAGTGAACAGGGGGCGTACTATAGCACTGAAGCTTTCTTT	CASSEQGAYYSTEAFF
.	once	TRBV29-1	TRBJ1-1	TGCAGCGTTGAATTACAGCTTAGTGCTGAAGCTTTCTTT	CSVELQLSAEAFF
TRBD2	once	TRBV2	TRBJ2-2	TGTGCCAGCAGTGAACGGGGGGCGAACACCGGGGAGCTGTTTTTT	CASSERGANTGELFF
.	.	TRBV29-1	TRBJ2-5	TGCAGCGTTGATGGGACCGATCAAGAGACCCAGTACTTC	CSVDGTDQETQYF
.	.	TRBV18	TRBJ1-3	TGTGCCAGCTCACCATCGGCGGACGGAAACACCATATATTTT	CASSPSADGNTIYF
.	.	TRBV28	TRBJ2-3	TGTGCCAGCAGTTCGAGCCGGGGACCAGATACGCAGTATTTT	CASSSSRGPDTQYF
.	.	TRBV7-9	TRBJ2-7	TGTGCCAGCAGCATGACAGGAGACTACGAGCAGTACTTC	CASSMTGDYEQYF
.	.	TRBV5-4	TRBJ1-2	TGTGCCAGCAGCCTGGACAGCTTCTATGGCTACACCTTC	CASSLDSFYGYTF
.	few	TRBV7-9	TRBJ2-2	TGTGCCAGCAGCTCCTTGGCTGGTATTGGCACCGGGGAGCTGTTTTTT	CASSSLAGIGTGELFF
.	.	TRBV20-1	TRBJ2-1	TGCAGTGCTAGTTCCGGGCTTGAGCAGTTCTTC	CSASSGLEQFF
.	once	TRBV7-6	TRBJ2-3	TGTGCCAGCAGCCCTACTAGCACAGATACGCAGTATTTT	CASSPTSTDTQYF
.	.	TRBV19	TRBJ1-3	TGTGCCAGTAGTCACGCCCTCGGACAGAGACGAAACACCATATATTTT	CASSHALGQRRNTIYF
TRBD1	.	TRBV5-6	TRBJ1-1	TGTGCCAGCAGCTTGAAGTGGACAGGGGGCACTGAAGCTTTCTTT	CASSLKWTGGTEAFF
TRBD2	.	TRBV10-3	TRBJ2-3	TGTGCCATATCGCCGACTAGCGCCTCAATAGCAGATACGCAGTATTTT	CAISPTSASIADTQYF
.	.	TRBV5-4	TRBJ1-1	TGTGCCAGCAGCCGAAACGGCGGAGGAACTGAAGCTTTCTTT	CASSRNGGGTEAFF
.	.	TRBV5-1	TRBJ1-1	TGCGCCAGCAGCTTGGATGGGGGGATGGACACTGAAGCTTTCTTT	CASSLDGGMDTEAFF
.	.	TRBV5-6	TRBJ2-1	TGTGCCAGCAGCTTGGCAGGTGGGGGATCGGACAATGAGCAGTTCTTC	CASSLAGGGSDNEQFF
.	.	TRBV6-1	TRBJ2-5	TGTGCCAGCAGTGAATTGGTTCATGGAGACGAGACCCAGTACTTC	CASSELVHGDETQYF
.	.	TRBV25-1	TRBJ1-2	TGTGCCAGCAGTGAAGGCAGTCGGTACACCTTC	CASSEGSRYTF
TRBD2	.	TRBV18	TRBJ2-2	TGTGCCAGCTCACCACGGAGCGGGGGGGCCGGCACCGGGGAGCTGTTTTTT	CASSPRSGGAGTGELFF
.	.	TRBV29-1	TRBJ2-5	TGCAGCGTTGTTAGGGGTTTGGAGACCCAGTACTTC	CSVVRGLETQYF
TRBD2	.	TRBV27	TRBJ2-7	TGTGCCAGCAGTTTAGCTACCGGACTAGGGAGGAACGAGCAGTACTTC	CASSLATGLGRNEQYF
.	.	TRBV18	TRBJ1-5	TGTGCCAGCTCACAGAGGGGGGGCAATCAGCCCCAGCATTTT	CASSQRGGNQPQHF
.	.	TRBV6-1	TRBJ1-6	TGTGCCAGCAGTGAGGGACACCTAAATTCACCCCTCCACTTT	CASSEGHLNSPLHF